The 25 T cell receptor beta chains given below trace back to one sample, sequenced in a study of blood T cell repertoires in COVID-19. Clones were sequenced by immunoSEQ multiplex PCR, and TCRdb holds only the in-frame ones, with some missing. Here the sample spans around 400,000 clones, about 88% being singletons. Sequences were obtained from PBMCs or T cells enriched from blood (not recorded which). These receptors were taken from a woman aged 18-29 years who had been exposed to COVID-19.

V usage is TRBV20-1 and J usage is TRBJ2-7; 11 bases are a match to TRBD1. The junction had 6 bases not matched to a gene; V was cut back by 3 bases and J by 5 bases. CDR3 length: 14 amino acids. Germline V CDR1 and CDR2: DFQATT, SNEGSKA (reference sequence). The DNA for the CDR3 is TGCAGTGCTAGTCATTGGACAGGGGGCAACGAGCAGTACTTC. Amino acids: CSASHWTGGNEQYF.

The CDR3 coding sequence is TGTGCCAGCAGTTCCCCAACTGCGGAGAACACTGAAGCTTTCTTT. It yields the protein CASSSPTAENTEAFF. The chain is built from TRBV28 and TRBJ1-1; D gene ambiguous. V lost 4 bases, J lost 1 base, and 13 bases lay in between. The length of the CDR3 is 15 residues. In germline, CDR1 is MDHEN, CDR2 SYDVKM.

The V call is TRBV11-2, the J call TRBJ2-7; 10 bases map to TRBD1. This CDR3 is built from 15 residues. Germline CDR1 reads SGHAT; CDR2 reads FQNNGV. The junction had 3 bases not matched to a gene; V was cut back by 1 base and J by 3 bases. The DNA for the CDR3 is TGTGCCAGCAGCTTAGCTGGGACAGGGGTCTACGAGCAGTACTTC. As protein: CASSLAGTGVYEQYF.

The V gene is TRBV28, the J gene TRBJ1-5, with TRBD1 matching 7 bases. The CDR3 spans 14 residues. With V trimmed by 6 bases and J by 2 bases, 4 bases remained unmatched. Germline CDR1 is MDHEN and CDR2 is SYDVKM. The CDR3 region is CASRTGSGNQPQHF. The CDR3 DNA sequence: TGTGCCAGCAGGACAGGGAGTGGCAATCAGCCCCAGCATTTT.

The chain couples TRBV27 to TRBJ1-1; the D is unclear. The CDR3 is made up of 15 amino acids. V lost 1 base and J lost 0, with 9 bases in between. CDR1 is MNHEY and CDR2 is SMNVEV in the germline V gene (reference sequence). CDR3 sequence reads: CASSLLYGMNTEAFF. As DNA, the CDR3 is TGTGCCAGCAGTTTATTGTACGGTATGAACACTGAAGCTTTCTTT.

CDR3 sequence reads: CASKRGQGAYEQYF. In nucleotides, the CDR3 is TGTGCCAGCAAGCGGGGACAGGGGGCATACGAGCAGTACTTC. This sequence joins TRBV6-5 and TRBJ2-7; 12 bases are shared with TRBD1. Germline CDR1 MNHEY, CDR2 SVGAGI. The CDR3 sequence is 14 residues long. With V trimmed by 7 bases and J by 4 bases, 5 bases remained unmatched.

The genes are TRBV12-3 or TRBV12-4 and TRBJ2-7; 8 bases match TRBD1. V shed 6 bases, J shed 11 bases, and the junction held 9 bases outside the gene matches. CDR3 length: 12 amino acids. The CDR3 is CASSGDRGREYF. The CDR3, as DNA: TGTGCCAGCAGCGGCGACAGGGGCCGGGAGTACTTC.

The count of this clone is one. The chain carries TRBV30 and TRBJ2-3, with D unclear. V was trimmed by 0 bases and J by 9 bases, leaving 10 bases between them. The CDR3 is 12 residues long. Germline assignment: CDR1 GTSNPN and CDR2 SVGIG (reference sequence). CDR3 DNA sequence: TGTGCCTGGAGTGTAGGAGCCCACACGCAGTATTTT. Its protein is CAWSVGAHTQYF. Variable domain in full (rest from reference TRBV30 and TRBJ2-3): SQTIHQWPATLVQPVGSPLSLECTVEGTSNPNLYWYRQAAGRGLQLLFYSVGIGQISSEVPQNLSASRPQDRQFILSSKKLLLSDSGFYLCAWSVGAHTQYFGPGTRLTVL.

The chain uses TRBV6-4 and TRBJ1-1, with TRBD1 matching 7 bases. The CDR3 has 13 residues. J was trimmed by 5 bases and V by 9 bases; bases with no gene match: 9. Germline loops: CDR1 MRHNA, CDR2 SNTAGT. The CDR3 reads CARVHDRVTEAFF. In nucleotides, the CDR3 is TGTGCCAGGGTACACGACAGGGTGACTGAAGCTTTCTTT.

This sequence joins TRBV6-4 and TRBJ2-2, with D perhaps matching TRBD2 (6 bases). The CDR3 has 15 residues. Looked up from germline, CDR1 is MRHNA and CDR2 is SNTAGT. Between the trimmed V and J ends, which lost 0 bases and 6 bases, there was a span of 11 bases. The CDR3 DNA reads as TGTGCCAGCAGTGACTCGGGGATAGCGGCCGGGGAGCTGTTTTTT. This gives the protein CASSDSGIAAGELFF.

The CDR3 DNA sequence: TGTGCCAGCAGCGGGCCCCCCGGGACAGGGGTAAACACCATATATTTT. It encodes CASSGPPGTGVNTIYF. The chain recombines TRBV5-8 with TRBJ1-3, with 10 bases aligning to TRBD1. Germline CDR1 reads SGHTS; CDR2 reads YDEGEE. This CDR3 comprises 16 residues. J was trimmed by 6 bases and V by 4 bases; bases with no gene match: 10.

V usage is TRBV11-3 and J usage is TRBJ2-2, with D tentatively TRBD2 (5 bases). The CDR3 has 13 amino acids. The germline gives CDR1 SGHNT, CDR2 YENEEA. V dropped 5 bases and J dropped 5 bases, with 9 bases sitting between them. The CDR3 loop reads CASSELVTGELFF. In DNA, the CDR3 is TGTGCCAGCAGCGAACTAGTTACCGGGGAGCTGTTTTTT.

V and J are TRBV6-5 and TRBJ2-7, with 10 bases fitting TRBD2. Germline V CDR1 and CDR2: MNHEY, SVGAGI. CDR3 length: 15 amino acids. The V gene end was trimmed by 4 bases and the J gene end by 7 bases; junction bases not matched to a gene: 10. DNA for the CDR3: TGTGCCAGCAGTTCCACGGGACTAGCGAACTATGAGCAGTACTTC. Translation: CASSSTGLANYEQYF.

The chain combines TRBV19 with TRBJ2-3; D is uncertain. The CDR3 sequence is 16 residues long. The V end lost 0 bases, the J end lost 6 bases, and 16 bases lay between the germline ends. Germline CDR1 and CDR2: LNHDA and SQIVND (reference sequence). The CDR3 bases are TGTGCCAGTAGTATAGAGTACGGTCCCGGGTTGGATACGCAGTATTTT. It codes for CASSIEYGPGLDTQYF.

V and J are TRBV18 and TRBJ1-5, with D perhaps TRBD1 (5 bases). The V gene's germline CDR1 is KGHSH and CDR2 LQKENI. Trimming took off 3 bases at V and 1 base at J, with 7 bases between the two ends. The CDR3 runs 14 residues. The CDR3 is CASSPGGSNQPQHF. The CDR3 coding sequence is TGTGCCAGCTCACCTGGGGGGAGCAATCAGCCCCAGCATTTT.

This clone appeared once. The chain employs TRBV25-1 and TRBJ2-1; 9 bases match TRBD1. CDR1 is MGHDK and CDR2 is SYGVNS in the germline V gene. This CDR3 spans 14 amino acids. V gave up 8 bases and J gave up 7 bases; unmatched junction bases: 9. Here the CDR3 reads CASAGQGRWNEQFF. CDR3 nucleotide sequence: TGTGCCAGCGCCGGACAGGGGAGGTGGAATGAGCAGTTCTTC.

This chain's CDR3 is CASSANTGTQYEQYF. In nucleotides, the CDR3 is TGTGCCAGCAGCGCAAACACCGGGACACAATACGAGCAGTACTTC. The chain carries TRBV7-3 and TRBJ2-7, with a tentative D call TRBD1 (6 bases). The CDR3 sequence is 15 residues long. V shed 5 bases and J shed 4 bases, with 18 bases lying between them. The V gene's germline CDR1 is SGHTA and CDR2 FQGTGA.

The V gene is TRBV28, the J gene TRBJ2-7, with TRBD1 as a possible D gene (6 bases). The CDR3 covers 15 residues. V gave up 6 bases and J gave up 2 bases, with 17 bases separating them. In germline, CDR1 is MDHEN, CDR2 SYDVKM. Here the CDR3 reads CASSAPGHPTYEQYF. The CDR3 coding sequence is TGTGCCAGCAGCGCTCCGGGACATCCTACCTACGAGCAGTACTTC.

This chain links TRBV28 with TRBJ1-5; TRBD1 aligns across 9 bases. The CDR3 has 18 amino acids. Trimming took 5 bases from V and 0 from J; bases not matched to a gene: 11. Per germline, CDR1 MDHEN and CDR2 SYDVKM. DNA of the CDR3: TGTGCCAGCAGTCTAACCGGGACAGGGTCGTATAGCAATCAGCCCCAGCATTTT. It specifies CASSLTGTGSYSNQPQHF.

This clone was observed a handful of times. The rearrangement links TRBV7-9 to TRBJ1-6; no definite D call. Deletions cut 2 bases from V and 6 bases from J, with 8 bases between. Germline CDR1 reads SEHNR; CDR2 reads FQNEAQ (reference sequence). The CDR3 is 14 residues long. CDR3 DNA: TGTGCCAGCAGCTTAACACGGGGTAATTCACCCCTCCACTTT. Translated: CASSLTRGNSPLHF.

This clone came up a few times. The J gene is TRBJ1-4, the V gene TRBV21-1; the table's TRBD1 call for D was not verified on the DNA. TRBV21-1 is labeled a pseudogene. This CDR3 has 16 amino acids. The CDR3 loop is CASSKGGTGTNEKLFF. In DNA form, the CDR3 reads TGTGCCAGCAGCAAAGGGGGAACAGGAACTAATGAAAAACTGTTTTTT.

This clone has more than one count but fewer than ten. The sample has other DNA sequences that encode this CDR3 too. The V call is TRBV3-1 (or the pseudogene TRBV3-2), the J call TRBJ1-1; no reliable D call. V dropped 4 bases and J dropped 1 base, with 7 bases sitting between them. CDR3 length equals 13 residues. The germline V gene encodes CDR1 LGHDT and CDR2 YNNKEL (reference sequence). CDR3 sequence reads: CASSRTENTEAFF. CDR3 nucleotides: TGTGCCAGCAGCCGGACTGAGAACACTGAAGCTTTCTTT.

This clone was observed a handful of times. A junction boundary mismatches the germline segment, possibly from a read error. The chain employs TRBV7-2 and TRBJ1-5, with 8 bases lining up with TRBD1. This CDR3 is built from 14 residues. Germline V gene data show CDR1 as SGHTA and CDR2 as FQGNSA. The chain's CDR3 is CASSFSGGNQPQHF. The CDR3 DNA reads as TGTGCCAGCAGCTTTTCAGGGGGCAACCAGCCCCAGCATTTT.

This clone appeared a single time. The rearrangement links TRBV2 to TRBJ1-5; D gene unclear. From germline, CDR1 is SNHLY and CDR2 FYNNEI. V lost 1 base and J lost 4, with 11 bases in between. The CDR3 is 15 amino acids. CDR3 in DNA: TGTGCCAGCAGTGAAGGGCCCCCCCCTAATCAGCCCCAGCATTTT. Translated, it gives CASSEGPPPNQPQHF. The full variable domain, with the rest looked up from reference TRBV2 and TRBJ1-5, is EPEVTQTPSHQVTQMGQEVILRCVPISNHLYFYWYRQILGQKVEFLVSFYNNEISEKSEIFDDQFSVERPDGSNFTLKIRSTKLEDSAMYFCASSEGPPPNQPQHFGDGTRLSIL.

This chain connects TRBV6-1 to TRBJ2-1; 11 nucleotides align to TRBD2. This CDR3 has 18 amino acids. Losses at the gene ends were 4 bases for V and 0 bases for J; bases not matched to a gene: 8. Germline V gives CDR1 MNHNS, CDR2 SASEGT. In DNA, the CDR3 is TGTGCCAGCAGTGCGCCCCCGGGACTAGCGGACTCCTACAATGAGCAGTTCTTC. Encoded protein: CASSAPPGLADSYNEQFF.